What follows are 31 T cell receptor beta chains derived from one specimen sequenced in a study of T-cell memory formation after mild COVID-19. Each CDR3 protein gets one entry after TCRdb re-called the 5' RACE reads with MiXCR. This repertoire shows hundreds of thousands of distinct CDR3 sequences, around a fifth found once; its top ten account for 20% to 25%. Input material: PBMCs or a T cell subset sorted from them (not recorded which). These TCRs come from a man between 18 and 35 years old who had mild COVID-19 (a few samples of this study predate the infection). Cell type and time point are not known.

CDR3 loop: CASSLDPAGEYNEQFF. The CDR3, as DNA: TGCGCCAGCAGCTTGGACCCAGCGGGGGAATACAATGAGCAGTTCTTC. This rearrangement joins TRBV5-1 to TRBJ2-1, with TRBD2 matching over 8 bases. This CDR3 is built from 16 residues. Germline values: CDR1 SGHRS, CDR2 YFSETQ. V shed 0 bases, J shed 4 bases, and the junction held 6 bases outside the gene matches. Full variable domain (outside the CDR3, taken from reference TRBV5-1 and TRBJ2-1): KAGVTQTPRYLIKTRGQQVTLSCSPISGHRSVSWYQQTPGQGLQFLFEYFSETQRNKGNFPGRFSGRQFSNSRSEMNVSTLELGDSALYLCASSLDPAGEYNEQFFGPGTRLTVL.

The table lists this clonotype with many counts. The rearrangement uses TRBV7-8 and TRBJ2-2; TRBD2 matches 10 bases. The CDR3 totals 15 residues. In germline, CDR1 is SGHVS, CDR2 FQNEAQ. Losses at the gene ends were 6 bases for V and 1 base for J; bases not matched to a gene: 2. The CDR3 protein is CASRVAGGNTGELFF. In DNA, the CDR3 is TGTGCCAGCAGAGTAGCGGGGGGGAACACCGGGGAGCTGTTTTTT.

V usage is TRBV6-6 and J usage is TRBJ2-5; 9 bases agree with TRBD2. With 2 bases clipped from V and 2 bases from J, the junction kept 6 bases outside the gene matches. Per the germline V gene, CDR1 is MNHNY and CDR2 is SVGAGI (reference sequence). The CDR3 spans 16 residues. CDR3 in DNA: TGTGCCAGCAGTTACACCCTAGCGGGGTCACAAGAGACCCAGTACTTC. Its protein is CASSYTLAGSQETQYF.

The chain has TRBV7-9 and TRBJ1-6; D gene unclear. Germline CDR1 and CDR2: SEHNR and FQNEAQ (reference sequence). The length of the CDR3 is 11 residues. Trimming took off 1 base at V and 9 bases at J, with 1 base between the two ends. CDR3 in amino acids: CASSLVSPLHF. CDR3 coding DNA: TGTGCCAGCAGCTTAGTTTCACCCCTCCACTTT.

The V and J genes are TRBV28 and TRBJ2-3, with D perhaps TRBD2 (5 bases). V was trimmed by 3 bases and J by 2 bases, leaving 15 bases between them. The CDR3 spans 16 residues. Germline loops: CDR1 MDHEN, CDR2 SYDVKM. The CDR3 loop is CASSFVKSSSTDTQYF. The CDR3 bases are TGTGCCAGCAGTTTCGTGAAGTCTAGCTCCACAGATACGCAGTATTTT.

The V and J genes are TRBV9 and TRBJ2-5; TRBD1 aligns across 9 bases. Germline CDR1 and CDR2: SGDLS and YYNGEE. The V gene end was trimmed by 0 bases and the J gene end by 5 bases; junction bases not matched to a gene: 5. The CDR3 is 15 amino acids. The CDR3 DNA is TGTGCCAGCAGCGTAGGCACAGGGGGCTCGGAGACCCAGTACTTC. It encodes CASSVGTGGSETQYF.

This clonotype was picked up a small number of times. The chain links TRBV12-3 or TRBV12-4 to TRBJ2-5; D unclear. The CDR3 runs to 14 residues. V lost 6 bases and J 0 bases, leaving 11 bases between the germline ends. This CDR3 is CASRRSDNQETQYF. CDR3 bases: TGTGCCAGCAGGAGATCAGACAACCAAGAGACCCAGTACTTC.

The chain links TRBV7-3 to TRBJ1-2; possible D gene TRBD1, 5 bases. Trimming cost V 5 bases and J 7 bases, with 20 bases left between them. CDR1 and CDR2 from the germline V gene are SGHTA and FQGTGA. The CDR3 runs to 15 residues. CDR3 sequence (DNA): TGTGCCAGCAGCGAGGGACCCCTGGGAGAGGGTGGCTACACCTTC. The encoded protein is CASSEGPLGEGGYTF.

This clonotype has just a few counts. The chain joins TRBV4-1 to TRBJ1-2; no clear D gene. This CDR3 has 14 amino acids. Germline V lookup: CDR1 MGHRA, CDR2 YSYEKL. Trimming removed 4 bases from V and 6 bases from J, with 15 bases in between. The CDR3 DNA reads as TGCGCCAGCAGCCCTCGGACCGCCGTTGATGGCTACACCTTC. The encoded protein is CASSPRTAVDGYTF.

The rearrangement uses TRBV12-3 or TRBV12-4 and TRBJ2-3, with unresolved D. Trimming pared 6 bases from V and 0 bases from J, leaving 16 bases between. CDR3 size: 16 residues. CDR3 coding DNA: TGTGCCAGCAGCCCCGGTTCCGGGCGTAGCACAGATACGCAGTATTTT. Translation gives CASSPGSGRSTDTQYF.

This clonotype has just a few counts. This chain uses TRBV10-1 with TRBJ2-5, with 10 bases lining up with TRBD2. CDR1 is WNHNN, CDR2 SYGVQD, per germline (reference sequence). The trim removed 0 bases at V and 5 bases at J, leaving 6 bases unmatched. The CDR3 runs to 16 residues. The CDR3 nucleotides read TGCGCCAGCAGTGAGTCGGTAGCGGGGGGTCGGGAGACCCAGTACTTC. Amino acid sequence: CASSESVAGGRETQYF.

The V call is TRBV12-3 or TRBV12-4, the J call TRBJ2-1; no clear D gene. V dropped 6 bases and J dropped 6 bases, with 6 bases sitting between them. This CDR3 is 11 amino acids long. The CDR3 loop reads CASRGSNEQFF. In DNA form, the CDR3 reads TGTGCCAGCAGGGGGTCCAATGAGCAGTTCTTC.

This clonotype showed up just a few times. The rearrangement links TRBV18 to TRBJ2-1; either TRBD1 or TRBD2 may supply D (5 bases each). Germline V CDR1 and CDR2: KGHSH, LQKENI. V lost 3 bases and J lost 4, with 25 bases in between. The CDR3 runs to 19 residues. The CDR3 here is CASSPIDRGSNPSYNEQFF. The CDR3 DNA sequence: TGTGCCAGCTCACCTATCGACCGGGGCTCCAATCCCTCTTACAATGAGCAGTTCTTC.

The CDR3 here is CSAIAGGPKTDTQYF. CDR3 DNA: TGCAGTGCAATAGCGGGGGGGCCAAAGACAGATACGCAGTATTTT. The V and J genes are TRBV20-1 and TRBJ2-3; 11 bases align to TRBD2. V shed 6 bases, J shed 3 bases, and the junction held 8 bases outside the gene matches. Germline CDR1 reads DFQATT; CDR2 reads SNEGSKA (reference sequence). The CDR3 has 15 residues.

This clonotype was observed a few times. The CDR3 spells CASSYDALVEQYF. Here the CDR3 DNA reads TGTGCCAGCAGTTATGACGCCCTAGTAGAGCAGTACTTC. V usage is TRBV12-3 or TRBV12-4 and J usage is TRBJ2-7, with no clear D. CDR3 length: 13 residues. V shed 4 bases and J shed 7 bases, with 14 bases lying between them.

The chain recombines TRBV7-8 with TRBJ1-4; no clear D. CDR1 and CDR2 (germline): SGHVS, FQNEAQ. The germline V and J ends were trimmed by 3 bases and 0 bases, with 8 bases remaining between them. The CDR3 consists of 15 residues. Written as DNA, the CDR3 is TGTGCCAGCAGCTTTGGAGAAGCAACTAATGAAAAACTGTTTTTT. Translation: CASSFGEATNEKLFF.

This chain uses TRBV9 with TRBJ2-1, with TRBD1 matching over 9 bases. This CDR3 comprises 15 residues. Germline lookup yields CDR1 SGDLS and CDR2 YYNGEE. Germline trimming cut 3 bases from V and 3 bases from J; bases unmatched to any gene: 4. The DNA for the CDR3 is TGTGCCAGCAGCGCCGACAGGGGGGTCTACAATGAGCAGTTCTTC. Amino acid sequence: CASSADRGVYNEQFF.

This chain uses TRBV6-2 or TRBV6-3 with TRBJ1-4, with D hard to call. Germline CDR1 is MNHEY and CDR2 is SVGEGT. The length of the CDR3 is 15 residues. V dropped 2 bases and J dropped 7 bases, with 14 bases sitting between them. DNA for the CDR3: TGTGCCAGCAGTTACGTTGCCCCTCCGGGTGAAAAACTGTTTTTT. Translating gives CASSYVAPPGEKLFF.

There are a few counts of this clonotype. The chain carries TRBV29-1 and TRBJ1-5, with D possibly matching TRBD1 (5 bases). Between the trimmed V and J ends, which lost 4 bases and 1 base, there was a span of 14 bases. CDR1 is SQVTM, CDR2 ANQGSEA, per germline. This CDR3 spans 15 amino acids. The CDR3, as DNA: TGCAGCGTTGCCCAAGGGGTAGGAAGCAATCAGCCCCAGCATTTT. It is translated as CSVAQGVGSNQPQHF.

The chain employs TRBV12-3 or TRBV12-4 and TRBJ2-6; maybe TRBD2 (6 bases). Trimming took off 2 bases at V and 5 bases at J, with 13 bases between the two ends. The CDR3 has 16 amino acids. As DNA, the CDR3 is TGTGCCAGCAGTTTAAGGAGGGGTCCATGGGCCAACGTCCTGACTTTC. Translated: CASSLRRGPWANVLTF.

This chain joins TRBV18 and TRBJ1-5; maybe TRBD1 (6 bases). Germline loops: CDR1 KGHSH, CDR2 LQKENI. Trimming removed 3 bases at V and 0 bases at J, with 9 bases between. The CDR3 spans 15 residues. This CDR3 is CASSPRTDSNQPQHF. As DNA, the CDR3 is TGTGCCAGCTCACCCCGGACAGATAGCAATCAGCCCCAGCATTTT.

The sample holds a few counts of this clonotype. The rearrangement links TRBV9 to TRBJ2-1, with a possible D match to TRBD2 (7 bases). The CDR3 consists of 15 residues. Germline loops: CDR1 SGDLS, CDR2 YYNGEE. Trimming stripped 5 bases from V and 7 bases from J, with 19 bases between. The chain's CDR3 is CASSRTGGPANEQFF. The CDR3 nucleotides read TGTGCCAGCAGTCGTACCGGGGGGCCGGCGAATGAGCAGTTCTTC.

This clonotype has more than one count but fewer than ten. This sequence joins TRBV20-1 and TRBJ1-2; the D is unclear. CDR1 and CDR2 (germline): DFQATT, SNEGSKA (reference sequence). Trimming took 0 bases from V and 4 from J, leaving 9 bases between them. The CDR3 loop spans 13 amino acids. The CDR3 sequence is CSAREFDGYGYTF. The CDR3 nucleotides read TGCAGTGCTAGAGAGTTTGACGGCTATGGCTACACCTTC.

The chain couples TRBV10-3 to TRBJ1-5; 7 nucleotides agree with TRBD1. The CDR3 totals 14 residues. V shed 3 bases and J 6 bases; nucleotides not matched to a gene: 5. CDR1 ENHRY and CDR2 SYGVKD come from the germline V gene. The CDR3 region is CAISEDRVGQPQHF. The CDR3 DNA reads TGTGCCATCAGTGAAGACAGGGTGGGTCAGCCCCAGCATTTT.

This clonotype was observed a few times. The rearrangement uses TRBV20-1 and TRBJ1-6; maybe TRBD1 (6 bases). V was trimmed by 3 bases and J by 1 base, leaving 13 bases between them. Germline CDR1 DFQATT, CDR2 SNEGSKA (reference sequence). CDR3 length: 16 residues. CDR3: CSASLRGNSYNSPLHF. The CDR3 DNA reads TGCAGTGCTAGCCTAAGGGGGAATTCCTATAATTCACCCCTCCACTTT.

The rearrangement links TRBV4-2 to TRBJ2-7; the D gene could be TRBD1 or TRBD2 (5 bases each). CDR3 length equals 14 residues. Germline CDR1 LGHNA, CDR2 YNFKEQ. V shed 5 bases and J shed 6 bases, with 17 bases lying between them. The DNA of the CDR3 is TGTGCCAGCAGCTCGGCAGGGACCGCGATCGAGCAGTACTTC. Protein product: CASSSAGTAIEQYF.

V gene TRBV7-8 combines with J gene TRBJ2-1; D perhaps matches TRBD2 (7 bases). Trimming left V 5 bases short and J 8 bases short, with 22 bases between. CDR1 and CDR2 from the germline V gene are SGHVS and FQNEAQ. The length of the CDR3 is 16 residues. This CDR3 is CASSSLGAGARDEQFF. The CDR3 bases are TGTGCCAGCAGCAGCTTAGGGGCGGGGGCCCGGGATGAGCAGTTCTTC.

This clonotype was seen many times. The chain employs TRBV11-1 and TRBJ1-1, with D perhaps TRBD1 (5 bases). V was cut by 4 bases and J by 4 bases, with 13 bases left in between. The CDR3 spans 14 residues. Germline V lookup: CDR1 SGHAT, CDR2 FQDESV (reference sequence). CDR3 amino acids: CASSYVTGSTEAFF. DNA for the CDR3: TGTGCCAGCAGCTACGTCACAGGTTCCACTGAAGCTTTCTTT.

The chain recombines TRBV18 with TRBJ2-3; D is unclear. There are 14 residues in the CDR3. The germline V and J ends were trimmed by 3 bases and 2 bases, with 9 bases remaining between them. CDR1 and CDR2 from the germline V gene are KGHSH and LQKENI. CDR3 region: CASSPRTATDTQYF. CDR3 coding DNA: TGTGCCAGCTCACCCCGGACGGCCACAGATACGCAGTATTTT.

The chain employs TRBV20-1 and TRBJ1-4; TRBD1 matches 9 bases. The CDR3 is 15 amino acids. CDR1 is DFQATT and CDR2 is SNEGSKA in the germline V gene (reference sequence). J gave up 6 bases and V 6 bases, and 11 bases lay outside the gene matches. The CDR3 sequence is CSAPSRTGVDEKLFF. CDR3 sequence (DNA): TGCAGTGCACCCTCCAGGACAGGGGTTGATGAAAAACTGTTTTTT.

This clonotype occurred a few times. This chain joins TRBV6-5 and TRBJ2-5, with D hard to call. This CDR3 has 13 amino acids. Germline CDR1 is MNHEY and CDR2 is SVGAGI. Trimming removed 4 bases from V and 4 bases from J, with 10 bases in between. CDR3: CASSWGSGETQYF. CDR3 DNA sequence: TGTGCCAGCAGTTGGGGAAGTGGAGAGACCCAGTACTTC.